Presented here are 19 T cell receptor beta chains from one specimen sequenced in a study of blood T cell repertoires in COVID-19. Libraries were prepared by immunoSEQ multiplex PCR; TCRdb keeps only in-frame clonotypes and omits some of them. This table has 150,000 to 200,000 clones, roughly 91% appearing once. Source material: peripheral blood. Receptors were obtained from a human donor in a cohort sampled during active COVID-19.

This clone was observed a single time. The CDR3 DNA reads as TGTGCCAGCAGTGGGGGGACAGCTTTCATTCAGTACTTC. This encodes CASSGGTAFIQYF. The chain joins TRBV28 to TRBJ2-4, with D perhaps TRBD1 (7 bases). The CDR3 contains 13 residues. Germline V CDR1 and CDR2: MDHEN, SYDVKM. The ends were cut back, 5 bases at V and 9 bases at J, with 14 bases in the middle.

Concerning this clone itself: Other DNA sequences of this sample code for an identical CDR3. CDR3 coding DNA: TGTGCCAGTAGTATAGGGACAGGACATCAGCCCCAGCATTTT. It specifies CASSIGTGHQPQHF. This sequence joins TRBV19 and TRBJ1-5, with 7 nucleotides matching TRBD1. CDR3 length: 14 amino acids. Germline loops: CDR1 LNHDA, CDR2 SQIVND (reference sequence). V gave up 1 base and J gave up 5 bases; unmatched junction bases: 2.

This clone was observed once. This CDR3 is CASTQMSGGGYTF. For the CDR3, the DNA is TGTGCCAGCACCCAAATGTCGGGGGGCGGCTACACCTTC. The genes are TRBV12-3 or TRBV12-4 and TRBJ1-2; TRBD1 might be the D (6 bases). CDR3 length: 13 amino acids. The germline V and J ends were trimmed by 7 bases and 8 bases, with 17 bases remaining between them.

The V gene is TRBV18, the J gene TRBJ1-5; TRBD1 matches at 9 bases. Looked up from germline, CDR1 is KGHSH and CDR2 is LQKENI. The CDR3 length is 15 residues. V was clipped by 2 bases and J by 6 bases; unmatched bases: 5. CDR3 protein: CASSPGTGWRQPQHF. The CDR3, as DNA: TGTGCCAGCTCACCAGGGACAGGGTGGCGTCAGCCCCAGCATTTT.

V usage is TRBV5-4 and J usage is TRBJ2-7, with 7 bases matching TRBD2. The V and J ends lost 4 bases and 0 bases, in that order; junction bases with no gene match: 7. From germline, CDR1 is SGHNT and CDR2 YYREEE (reference sequence). There are 15 residues in the CDR3. CDR3 sequence reads: CASSKPSGSSYEQYF. Written as DNA, the CDR3 is TGTGCCAGCAGCAAACCTAGCGGAAGCTCCTACGAGCAGTACTTC. Variable domain in full (rest from reference TRBV5-4 and TRBJ2-7): ETGVTQSPTHLIKTRGQQVTLRCSSQSGHNTVSWYQQALGQGPQFIFQYYREEENGRGNFPPRFSGLQFPNYSSELNVNALELDDSALYLCASSKPSGSSYEQYFGPGTRLTVT.

This clone was found once. The chain is built from TRBV7-8 and TRBJ2-1, with TRBD2 matching 11 bases. This CDR3 is built from 17 residues. Per germline, CDR1 SGHVS and CDR2 FQNEAQ. The V segment lost 5 bases and the J segment 7 bases; nucleotides outside the gene matches: 13. The CDR3: CASSAYGSSGGMNEQFF. CDR3 bases: TGTGCCAGCAGCGCCTACGGATCTAGCGGGGGGATGAATGAGCAGTTCTTC.

This clone was recorded a few times. This chain joins TRBV3-1 (or the pseudogene TRBV3-2) and TRBJ2-2; TRBD1 agrees at 7 bases. Germline V gene sequence: CDR1 LGHDT, CDR2 YNNKEL (reference sequence). V lost 4 bases, J lost 5 bases, and 7 bases stayed unmatched. CDR3 size: 15 residues. The CDR3 reads CASSPQGERTGELFF. The CDR3 DNA is TGTGCCAGCAGCCCTCAGGGGGAAAGGACCGGGGAGCTGTTTTTT.

This clone was counted once. The rearrangement joins TRBV3-1 (or the pseudogene TRBV3-2) to TRBJ2-6; D may be TRBD2 (6 bases). Germline V lookup: CDR1 LGHDT, CDR2 YNNKEL (reference sequence). The germline V and J ends were trimmed by 4 bases and 0 bases, with 7 bases remaining between them. The CDR3 covers 15 residues. CDR3 nucleotide sequence: TGTGCCAGCAGCCCGGGACTCTCTGGGGCCAACGTCCTGACTTTC. Translating gives CASSPGLSGANVLTF.

This CDR3 is CSARVENEQFF. The CDR3 DNA follows: TGCAGTGCTAGAGTCGAGAATGAGCAGTTCTTC. V is TRBV20-1 and J is TRBJ2-1; D gene uncertain. Germline CDR1 and CDR2: DFQATT and SNEGSKA (reference sequence). V shed 1 base and J shed 7 bases, with 5 bases lying between them. The CDR3 runs 11 residues.

The V gene is TRBV13, the J gene TRBJ2-1, with D perhaps TRBD2 (6 bases). Trimming took 4 bases from V and 0 from J, leaving 10 bases between them. The CDR3 consists of 15 residues. Per the germline V gene, CDR1 is PRHDT and CDR2 is FYEKMQ (reference sequence). The CDR3 DNA reads as TGTGCCAGCAGCTCCGCGGGGAGCTCCTACAATGAGCAGTTCTTC. Its protein is CASSSAGSSYNEQFF.

The chain carries TRBV9 and TRBJ1-6; TRBD1 matches 9 bases. The V gene end was trimmed by 0 bases and the J gene end by 9 bases; junction bases not matched to a gene: 4. The germline V gene encodes CDR1 SGDLS and CDR2 YYNGEE. CDR3 size: 15 residues. Here the CDR3 reads CASSVEGTGLSPLHF. The DNA of the CDR3 is TGTGCCAGCAGCGTAGAAGGGACAGGGCTTTCACCCCTCCACTTT.

The chain joins TRBV7-8 to TRBJ1-5; 7 bases are shared with TRBD1. The length of the CDR3 is 14 residues. From germline, CDR1 is SGHVS and CDR2 FQNEAQ. After removal of 5 bases from V and 6 bases from J, the junction contained 7 bases not matched to a gene. The CDR3 loop reads CASSTGAGSQPQHF. The CDR3 DNA follows: TGTGCCAGCAGCACAGGGGCAGGGAGTCAGCCCCAGCATTTT.

This clone was seen just once. The gene calls are TRBV27 and TRBJ2-6, with D possibly matching TRBD1 (5 bases). CDR1 is MNHEY and CDR2 is SMNVEV in the germline V gene (reference sequence). This CDR3 has 15 residues. V was cut by 6 bases and J by 3 bases, with 12 bases left in between. The CDR3 reads CASSPLRVGANVLTF. CDR3 nucleotides: TGTGCCAGCAGCCCCCTCAGGGTTGGGGCCAACGTCCTGACTTTC.

The genes are TRBV29-1 and TRBJ1-2, with D tentatively TRBD1 (5 bases). The CDR3 extends over 13 amino acids. Germline CDR1 and CDR2: SQVTM and ANQGSEA. V was clipped by 6 bases and J by 8 bases, with 19 bases between them. The CDR3 nucleotides are TGCAGCGTGAGAACGGGGGACCTATACGGCTACACCTTC. Its protein product is CSVRTGDLYGYTF.

The table lists this clone with a count of one. The chain recombines TRBV6-5 with TRBJ2-7, with D perhaps TRBD1 (8 bases). Trimming stripped 6 bases from V and 4 bases from J, with 19 bases between. The length of the CDR3 is 15 residues. CDR1 is MNHEY and CDR2 is SVGAGI in the germline V gene. The CDR3 protein is CASRREVQGGYEQYF. The CDR3 DNA reads as TGTGCCAGCAGGAGGGAGGTACAGGGGGGGTACGAGCAGTACTTC.

The rearrangement uses TRBV2 and TRBJ1-3, with D possibly matching TRBD1 (5 bases). The CDR3 has 11 amino acids. In germline, CDR1 is SNHLY, CDR2 FYNNEI. Between the trimmed V and J ends, which lost 4 bases and 8 bases, there was a span of 6 bases. Here the CDR3 reads CASSVRDTIYF. DNA of the CDR3: TGTGCCAGCAGTGTCAGGGACACCATATATTTT.

The rearrangement uses TRBV6-2 or TRBV6-3 and TRBJ2-1, with 8 bases matching TRBD2. The CDR3 is 16 residues long. With V trimmed by 5 bases and J by 0 bases, 6 bases remained unmatched. Germline V gives CDR1 MNHEY, CDR2 SVGEGT. This chain's CDR3 is CASSTLAASSYNEQFF. CDR3 nucleotide sequence: TGTGCCAGCAGTACACTAGCGGCAAGCTCCTACAATGAGCAGTTCTTC.

The chain links TRBV7-2 to TRBJ1-2; TRBD1 matches at 7 bases. Per the germline V gene, CDR1 is SGHTA and CDR2 is FQGNSA. This CDR3 spans 15 amino acids. Losses at the gene ends were 7 bases for V and 0 bases for J; bases not matched to a gene: 8. In nucleotides, the CDR3 is TGTGCCAGCATGAAACAGGGGCCCGCTAACTATGGCTACACCTTC. Translation: CASMKQGPANYGYTF.

In the case of this clone: Other DNA sequences in this sample translate to the same CDR3. The CDR3 sequence: CASSVGPGSYEQYF. CDR3 bases: TGTGCCAGCAGCGTAGGCCCGGGCTCCTACGAGCAGTACTTC. The chain joins TRBV9 to TRBJ2-7; D not certain. V lost 0 bases, J lost 0 bases, and 7 bases lay in between. The germline V gene encodes CDR1 SGDLS and CDR2 YYNGEE. This CDR3 region has 14 residues.